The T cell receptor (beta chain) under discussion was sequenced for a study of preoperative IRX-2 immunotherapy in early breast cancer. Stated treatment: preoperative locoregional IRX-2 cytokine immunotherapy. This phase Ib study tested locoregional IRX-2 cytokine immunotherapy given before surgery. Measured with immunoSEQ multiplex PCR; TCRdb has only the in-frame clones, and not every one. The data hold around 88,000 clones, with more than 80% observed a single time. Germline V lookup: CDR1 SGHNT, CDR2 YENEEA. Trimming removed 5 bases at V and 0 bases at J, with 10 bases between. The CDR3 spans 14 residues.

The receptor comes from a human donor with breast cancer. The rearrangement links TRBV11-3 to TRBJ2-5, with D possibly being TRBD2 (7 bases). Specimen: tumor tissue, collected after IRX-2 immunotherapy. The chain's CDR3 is CASSGGGDQETQYF. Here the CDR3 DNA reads TGTGCCAGCAGCGGAGGGGGGGACCAAGAGACCCAGTACTTC.